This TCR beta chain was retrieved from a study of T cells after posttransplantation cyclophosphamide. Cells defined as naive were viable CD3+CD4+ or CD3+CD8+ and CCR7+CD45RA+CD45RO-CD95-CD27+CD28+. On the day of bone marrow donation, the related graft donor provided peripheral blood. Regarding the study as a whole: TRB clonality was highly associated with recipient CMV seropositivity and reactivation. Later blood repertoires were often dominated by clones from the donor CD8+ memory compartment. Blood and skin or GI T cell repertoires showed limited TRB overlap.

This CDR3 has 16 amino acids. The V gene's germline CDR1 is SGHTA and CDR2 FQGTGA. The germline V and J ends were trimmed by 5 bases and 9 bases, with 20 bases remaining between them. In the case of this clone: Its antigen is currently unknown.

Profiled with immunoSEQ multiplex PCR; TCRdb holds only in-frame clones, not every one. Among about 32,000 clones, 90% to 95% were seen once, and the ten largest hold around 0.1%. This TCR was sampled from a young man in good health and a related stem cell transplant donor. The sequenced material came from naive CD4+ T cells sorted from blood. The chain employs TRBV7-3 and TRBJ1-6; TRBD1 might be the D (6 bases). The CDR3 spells CASSLGGRGFGSPLHF. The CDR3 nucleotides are TGTGCCAGCAGCCTGGGGGGGCGTGGGTTTGGTTCACCCCTCCACTTT.